A selection of T cell receptor beta chains follows, all from one sample in a study of CD8+ T cells in alopecia areata. Clones were read by immunoSEQ multiplex PCR, and TCRdb kept only the in-frame ones, dropping some. The sample includes 93,000 or so clones, roughly half seen only once; the top ten take about 8.8%. Sequencing input: CD4+ T cells sorted from blood. Source of these receptors: a human donor in good health. Both conserved end residues are part of each CDR3. A D gene is named only where the DNA matches it firmly. A row's size may be missing; if present it is once, few, many or a size class.

J	D	V	length	size	CDR3	DNA
TRBJ1-6	-	TRBV6-6	12	-	CASSYSDSPLHF	TGTGCCAGCAGTTACTCCGATTCACCCCTCCACTTT
TRBJ2-7	TRBD2	TRBV10-3	14	medium-sized	CAISGSGGLYEQYF	TGTGCCATCAGTGGGAGCGGGGGCCTCTACGAGCAGTACTTC
TRBJ2-5	TRBD1	TRBV15	15	-	CATSSGTGGMKTQYF	TGTGCCACCAGCTCTGGGACAGGGGGCATGAAGACCCAGTACTTC
TRBJ1-5	-	TRBV4-1	16	few	CASSQVTAILDQPQHF	TGCGCCAGCAGCCAAGTGACAGCTATCCTTGATCAGCCCCAGCATTTT
TRBJ1-1	-	TRBV13	14	once	CASSRGRPNTEAFF	TGTGCCAGCAGCCGGGGACGGCCGAACACTGAAGCTTTCTTT
TRBJ1-2	-	TRBV5-6	13	-	CASSMNRDEGYTF	TGTGCCAGCAGCATGAACAGGGACGAGGGCTACACCTTC
TRBJ1-2	-	TRBV4-3	15	few	CASSQDPGRGYGYTF	TGCGCCAGCAGCCAAGATCCGGGTCGGGGCTATGGCTACACCTTC
TRBJ2-3	-	TRBV5-4	14	-	CASSLGDPTDTQYF	TGTGCCAGCAGCTTGGGAGATCCCACAGATACGCAGTATTTT
TRBJ1-3	TRBD1	TRBV28	16	few	CASSLGQGTIGNTIYF	TGTGCCAGCAGTTTAGGACAGGGTACTATTGGAAACACCATATATTTT
TRBJ2-2	-	TRBV29-1	14	few	CSVARGENTGELFF	TGCAGCGTTGCTCGTGGGGAAAACACCGGGGAGCTGTTTTTT
TRBJ1-1	TRBD1	TRBV29-1	14	-	CSVDTGQLNTEAFF	TGCAGCGTGGATACGGGACAGCTGAACACTGAAGCTTTCTTT
TRBJ2-1	TRBD2	TRBV5-1	16	-	CASSLGGGASYNEQFF	TGCGCCAGCAGCTTGGGCGGGGGGGCTTCCTACAATGAGCAGTTCTTC
TRBJ2-7	TRBD2	TRBV2	15	-	CASNVLAGGRNEQYF	TGTGCCAGCAATGTGCTAGCGGGGGGCCGCAACGAGCAGTACTTC
TRBJ1-2	-	TRBV29-1	12	few	CSVGSGGYGYTF	TGCAGCGTGGGTAGTGGGGGATATGGCTACACCTTC
TRBJ2-4	-	TRBV30	15	-	CAWSDPRTYKNIQYF	TGTGCCTGGAGTGATCCTCGGACCTACAAAAACATTCAGTACTTC
TRBJ2-5	TRBD2	TRBV7-2	14	-	CASSQRGPQETQYF	TGTGCCAGCAGCCAGCGGGGGCCCCAAGAGACCCAGTACTTC
TRBJ1-4	-	TRBV29-1	14	-	CSAQKAGGNEKLFF	TGCAGCGCCCAGAAGGCTGGGGGTAATGAAAAACTGTTTTTT
TRBJ2-1	-	TRBV29-1	11	few	CSASTFREQFF	TGCAGCGCCTCAACCTTTAGGGAGCAGTTCTTC
TRBJ2-5	-	TRBV5-1	16	-	CASSQGSGNRQETQYF	TGCGCCAGCAGCCAGGGGAGCGGGAACCGCCAAGAGACCCAGTACTTC
TRBJ2-5	-	TRBV11-1	14	-	CASSLAAAQETQYF	TGTGCCAGCAGCTTAGCGGCAGCCCAAGAGACCCAGTACTTC
TRBJ1-6	-	TRBV5-1	15	-	CASSLEGSLNSPLHF	TGCGCCAGCAGCTTAGAGGGGTCACTTAATTCACCCCTCCACTTT
TRBJ1-1	TRBD1	TRBV5-1	14	few	CASSWGQEGTEAFF	TGCGCCAGCAGTTGGGGACAGGAAGGCACTGAAGCTTTCTTT
TRBJ2-1	TRBD1	TRBV5-1	20	-	CASRGTGGYLTPSSYNEQFF	TGCGCCAGCAGGGGGACAGGGGGCTATTTAACACCGAGCTCCTACAATGAGCAGTTCTTC
TRBJ1-2	-	TRBV6-6	16	few	CASSYSRVGDFYGYTF	TGTGCCAGCAGTTACTCGAGAGTGGGGGACTTCTATGGCTACACCTTC
TRBJ1-3	TRBD1	TRBV29-1	14	-	CSVWDRGGGNTIYF	TGCAGCGTTTGGGACAGGGGCGGGGGAAACACCATATATTTT
TRBJ1-4	-	TRBV7-9	14	-	CASSLGGGNEKLFF	TGTGCCAGCAGCCTCGGTGGGGGAAATGAAAAACTGTTTTTT
TRBJ1-2	TRBD1	TRBV6-5	16	-	CASSYDDRVSSSGYTF	TGTGCCAGCAGTTACGATGACAGGGTGTCTTCGAGTGGCTACACCTTC
TRBJ1-3	TRBD1	TRBV6-5	14	few	CASSRSTGRNTIYF	TGTGCCAGCAGCCGGTCGACAGGGAGAAACACCATATATTTT
TRBJ1-3	-	TRBV25-1	13	once	CASSRAGGNTIYF	TGTGCCAGCTCTCGGGCGGGTGGAAACACCATATATTTT
TRBJ2-7	-	TRBV2	16	-	CASSGQFLRGDYEQYF	TGTGCCAGCAGTGGGCAGTTCCTCAGGGGGGACTACGAGCAGTACTTC
TRBJ1-1	-	TRBV19	14	-	CASSIPGGNTEAFF	TGTGCCAGTAGTATACCCGGGGGAAACACTGAAGCTTTCTTT
TRBJ1-5	-	TRBV10-3	14	-	CAISEGEGNQPQHF	TGTGCCATCAGTGAGGGGGAGGGCAATCAGCCCCAGCATTTT
TRBJ1-1	-	TRBV9	13	-	CASMSPGDTEAFF	TGTGCCAGCATGAGTCCTGGGGACACTGAAGCTTTCTTT
TRBJ2-5	TRBD1	TRBV10-3	13	-	CAISGQGVETQYF	TGTGCCATCAGTGGACAGGGGGTAGAGACCCAGTACTTC
TRBJ2-1	TRBD2	TRBV5-8	15	-	CASSMQGLATNEQFF	TGTGCCAGCAGCATGCAGGGACTAGCTACCAATGAGCAGTTCTTC
TRBJ2-3	-	TRBV7-2	17	-	CASNTPPGLVFTDTQYF	TGTGCCAGCAACACCCCCCCAGGTCTAGTCTTCACAGATACGCAGTATTTT
TRBJ2-1	-	TRBV30	13	few	CASTHDSYNEQFF	TGTGCCTCTACACACGACTCCTACAATGAGCAGTTCTTC
TRBJ2-2	-	TRBV7-2	12	few	CASSPLYGELFF	TGTGCCAGCAGCCCCCTCTACGGGGAGCTGTTTTTT
TRBJ1-5	-	TRBV7-9	13	few	CASSLQGNQPQHF	TGTGCCAGCAGCTTACAGGGCAATCAGCCCCAGCATTTT
TRBJ2-3	-	TRBV5-1	14	-	CASSVGVRTDTQYF	TGCGCCAGCAGCGTCGGGGTCCGCACAGATACGCAGTATTTT
TRBJ2-3	TRBD2	TRBV2	12	-	CASSGERGSGYF	TGTGCCAGCAGTGGAGAGCGGGGGTCTGGTTATTTT
TRBJ1-1	-	TRBV18	13	once	CASSPPMDTEAFF	TGTGCCAGCTCACCACCGATGGACACTGAAGCTTTCTTT
TRBJ2-7	-	TRBV4-2	15	-	CASSQDWGGPYEQYF	TGTGCCAGCAGCCAAGACTGGGGGGGCCCCTACGAGCAGTACTTC
TRBJ2-5	TRBD2	TRBV30	15	-	CAWSKGLASQETQYF	TGTGCCTGGAGTAAAGGACTAGCGTCTCAAGAGACCCAGTACTTC
TRBJ2-3	-	TRBV9	16	-	CASSVFGGAVTDTQYF	TGTGCCAGCAGCGTATTTGGGGGGGCCGTGACAGATACGCAGTATTTT
TRBJ1-2	-	TRBV18	13	-	CASSPRENYGYTF	TGTGCCAGCTCACCAAGGGAGAACTATGGCTACACCTTC
TRBJ2-7	-	TRBV23-1	15	-	CASSPLGRRIYEQYF	TGCGCCAGCAGTCCCCTGGGACGGAGGATCTACGAGCAGTACTTC
TRBJ1-3	-	TRBV6-6	15	few	CASSYWSDSGNTIYF	TGTGCCAGCAGTTACTGGTCCGACTCTGGAAACACCATATATTTT
TRBJ2-7	TRBD1	TRBV29-1	14	-	CSVESRDSAYEQYF	TGCAGCGTTGAGAGCCGGGACAGTGCCTACGAGCAGTACTTC
TRBJ2-4	TRBD1	TRBV28	15	-	CASSGTVLAKNIQYF	TGTGCCAGCAGTGGGACAGTACTAGCCAAAAACATTCAGTACTTC
TRBJ1-1	TRBD1	TRBV30	15	few	CAWSPRGQGSTEAFF	TGTGCCTGGAGCCCACGGGGACAGGGGAGTACTGAAGCTTTCTTT
TRBJ2-3	TRBD2	TRBV19	14	few	CASSMGLAGDTQYF	TGTGCCAGTAGTATGGGACTAGCGGGGGATACGCAGTATTTT